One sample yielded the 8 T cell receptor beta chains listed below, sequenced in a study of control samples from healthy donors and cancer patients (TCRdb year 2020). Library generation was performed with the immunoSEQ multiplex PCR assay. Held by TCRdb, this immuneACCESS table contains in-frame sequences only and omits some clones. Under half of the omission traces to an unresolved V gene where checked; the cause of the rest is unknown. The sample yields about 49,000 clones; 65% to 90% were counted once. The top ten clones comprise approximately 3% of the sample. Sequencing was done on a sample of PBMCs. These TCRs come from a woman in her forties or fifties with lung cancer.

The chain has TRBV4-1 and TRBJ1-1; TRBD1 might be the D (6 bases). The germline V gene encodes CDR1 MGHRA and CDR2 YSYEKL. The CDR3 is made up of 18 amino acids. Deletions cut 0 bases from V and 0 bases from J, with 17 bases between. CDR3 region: CASSQEPGTAGVNTEAFF. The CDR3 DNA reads TGCGCCAGCAGCCAAGAACCAGGAACAGCAGGGGTGAACACTGAAGCTTTCTTT.

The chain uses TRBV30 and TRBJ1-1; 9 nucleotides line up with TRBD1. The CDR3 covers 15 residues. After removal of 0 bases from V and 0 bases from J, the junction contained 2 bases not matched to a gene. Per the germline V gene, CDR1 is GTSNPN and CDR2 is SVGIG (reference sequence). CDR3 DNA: TGTGCCTGGAGTGTACGGACAGGGGTGAACACTGAAGCTTTCTTT. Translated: CAWSVRTGVNTEAFF.

The CDR3, as DNA: TGTGCCAGCAGCTTGGAAGGGTCTGAAGCTTTCTTT. Translating gives CASSLEGSEAFF. The V call is TRBV7-8, the J call TRBJ1-1; D ambiguous. Trimming stripped 3 bases from V and 6 bases from J, with 8 bases between. The CDR3 runs to 12 residues. Germline V gives CDR1 SGHVS, CDR2 FQNEAQ.

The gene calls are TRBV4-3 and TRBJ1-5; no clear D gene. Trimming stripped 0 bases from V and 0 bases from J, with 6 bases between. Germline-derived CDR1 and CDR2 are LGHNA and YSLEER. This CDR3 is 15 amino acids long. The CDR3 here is CASSQEPYSNQPQHF. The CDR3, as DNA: TGCGCCAGCAGCCAAGAACCATATAGCAATCAGCCCCAGCATTTT.

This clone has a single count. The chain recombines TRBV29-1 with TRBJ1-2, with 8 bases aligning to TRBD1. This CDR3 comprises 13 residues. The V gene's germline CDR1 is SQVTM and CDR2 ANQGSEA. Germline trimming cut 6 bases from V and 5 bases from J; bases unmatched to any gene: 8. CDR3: CSVRDRLTYGYTF. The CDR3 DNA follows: TGCAGCGTCCGGGACAGGCTTACATATGGCTACACCTTC.

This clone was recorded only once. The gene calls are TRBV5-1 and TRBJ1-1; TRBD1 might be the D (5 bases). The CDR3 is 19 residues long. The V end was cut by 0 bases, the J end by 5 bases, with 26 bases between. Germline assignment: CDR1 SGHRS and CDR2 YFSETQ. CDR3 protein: CASSLEVRWPGGVQTEAFF. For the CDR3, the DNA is TGCGCCAGCAGCTTGGAGGTGCGGTGGCCAGGAGGGGTACAAACTGAAGCTTTCTTT.

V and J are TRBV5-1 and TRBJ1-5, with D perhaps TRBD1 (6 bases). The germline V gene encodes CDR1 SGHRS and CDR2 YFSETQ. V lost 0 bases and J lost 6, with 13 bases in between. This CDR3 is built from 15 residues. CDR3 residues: CASSLGGGASQPQHF. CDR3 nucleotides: TGCGCCAGCAGCTTGGGCGGGGGGGCTAGTCAGCCCCAGCATTTT.

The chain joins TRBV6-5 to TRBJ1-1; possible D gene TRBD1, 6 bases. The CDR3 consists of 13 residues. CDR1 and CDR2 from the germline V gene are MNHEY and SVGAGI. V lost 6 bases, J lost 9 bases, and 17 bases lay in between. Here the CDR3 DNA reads TGTGCCAGCAGACATGGACAGAATTTTAAAGCTTTCTTT. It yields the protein CASRHGQNFKAFF.